The rows below give T cell receptor beta chains drawn from one sample of a study of beta chain features in type 1 diabetes. Sequencing was performed with immunoSEQ multiplex PCR; in TCRdb, only in-frame clones are kept and a portion is missing. The data contain some 200,000 clones, 16% of them singletons. The sample consisted of naive CD4+ T cells from blood. These receptors came from a man aged 30 to 39 with type 1 diabetes. Both conserved end residues are part of each CDR3. The D gene is left open where the match is weak. Clone sizes are given selectively: once, few, many, or a class where the clone is expanded.

D: .; V: TRBV4-3; size: few; J: TRBJ2-5; CDR3: CASSQALGGLETQYF; DNA: TGCGCCAGCAGCCAAGCGTTAGGGGGATTGGAGACCCAGTACTTC
D: .; V: TRBV10-3; size: few; J: TRBJ2-3; CDR3: CAISPGTDTQYF; DNA: TGTGCCATCAGTCCTGGCACAGATACGCAGTATTTT
D: .; V: TRBV9; size: .; J: TRBJ1-2; CDR3: CASSVGKRSNYGYTF; DNA: TGTGCCAGCAGCGTCGGAAAACGTTCTAACTATGGCTACACCTTC
D: .; V: TRBV11-2; size: few; J: TRBJ2-1; CDR3: CASSLVSSGYNEQFF; DNA: TGTGCCAGCAGCTTAGTTAGTAGCGGTTACAATGAGCAGTTCTTC
D: .; V: TRBV11-2; size: few; J: TRBJ2-3; CDR3: CASSLGLGTDTQYF; DNA: TGTGCCAGCAGCTTGGGACTTGGCACAGATACGCAGTATTTT
D: .; V: TRBV7-2; size: few; J: TRBJ2-3; CDR3: CASSSRSADTQYF; DNA: TGTGCCAGCAGCTCCCGAAGCGCAGATACGCAGTATTTT
D: .; V: TRBV4-1; size: few; J: TRBJ2-3; CDR3: CASSHGPGVGGHGTDTQYF; DNA: TGCGCCAGCAGCCATGGTCCGGGAGTCGGGGGCCACGGCACAGATACGCAGTATTTT
D: TRBD2; V: TRBV7-2; size: .; J: TRBJ2-5; CDR3: CASSSPKGLAGGETQYF; DNA: TGTGCCAGCAGCTCCCCAAAGGGACTAGCGGGTGGAGAGACCCAGTACTTC
D: .; V: TRBV18; size: .; J: TRBJ2-7; CDR3: CASSPPRSTYEQYF; DNA: TGTGCCAGCTCACCACCGCGGTCCACCTACGAGCAGTACTTC
D: .; V: TRBV7-2; size: few; J: TRBJ2-1; CDR3: CASSPFNEQFF; DNA: TGTGCCAGCAGCCCCTTCAATGAGCAGTTCTTC
D: .; V: TRBV7-9; size: .; J: TRBJ2-1; CDR3: CASSWVATNEQFF; DNA: TGTGCCAGCAGCTGGGTAGCGACCAATGAGCAGTTCTTC
D: .; V: TRBV9; size: few; J: TRBJ2-3; CDR3: CASSSPLETQYF; DNA: TGTGCCAGCAGCAGCCCGCTAGAGACGCAGTATTTT
D: .; V: TRBV19; size: few; J: TRBJ2-7; CDR3: CASSKEQGYEQYF; DNA: TGTGCCAGTAGTAAGGAACAGGGCTACGAGCAGTACTTC
D: .; V: TRBV29-1; size: .; J: TRBJ1-2; CDR3: CSVQQANYGYTF; DNA: TGCAGCGTTCAGCAAGCTAACTATGGCTACACCTTC
D: .; V: TRBV6-5; size: .; J: TRBJ2-7; CDR3: CASSYSWTEGYEQYF; DNA: TGTGCCAGCAGTTACTCTTGGACGGAAGGCTACGAGCAGTACTTC
D: TRBD1; V: TRBV27; size: few; J: TRBJ2-3; CDR3: CASSFRDRATDTQYF; DNA: TGTGCCAGCAGTTTCCGGGACAGGGCCACAGATACGCAGTATTTT
D: .; V: TRBV7-8; size: .; J: TRBJ2-1; CDR3: CASSLLAVGNEQFF; DNA: TGTGCCAGCAGCTTATTAGCGGTAGGCAATGAGCAGTTCTTC
D: .; V: TRBV10-3; size: .; J: TRBJ2-7; CDR3: CALGENSYEQYF; DNA: TGTGCCCTGGGGGAGAACTCCTACGAGCAGTACTTC
D: .; V: TRBV5-1; size: few; J: TRBJ1-4; CDR3: CASSLGQSNEKLFF; DNA: TGCGCCAGCAGCTTGGGACAGTCTAATGAAAAACTGTTTTTT
D: .; V: TRBV7-2; size: .; J: TRBJ2-1; CDR3: CASSSGAYNEQFF; DNA: TGTGCCAGCAGCTCGGGGGCCTACAATGAGCAGTTCTTC
D: .; V: TRBV5-1; size: few; J: TRBJ2-1; CDR3: CASRLGELDEQFF; DNA: TGCGCCAGCAGGTTGGGAGAACTGGATGAGCAGTTCTTC
D: .; V: TRBV30; size: few; J: TRBJ1-4; CDR3: CAWRVGINEKLFF; DNA: TGTGCCTGGAGGGTTGGAATTAATGAAAAACTGTTTTTT
D: .; V: TRBV15; size: .; J: TRBJ1-1; CDR3: CATSQGTLNTEAFF; DNA: TGTGCCACCAGTCAGGGGACCTTGAACACTGAAGCTTTCTTT
D: .; V: TRBV28; size: .; J: TRBJ2-7; CDR3: CASSSIRDGTVQYF; DNA: TGTGCCAGCAGTTCTATACGGGACGGAACGGTGCAGTACTTC
D: .; V: TRBV15; size: .; J: TRBJ1-3; CDR3: CATSRAPDSGNTIYF; DNA: TGTGCCACCAGCAGAGCTCCGGACTCTGGAAACACCATATATTTT
D: .; V: TRBV6-1; size: few; J: TRBJ2-1; CDR3: CASSRLVGGNEQFF; DNA: TGTGCCAGCAGTCGACTAGTTGGGGGAAATGAGCAGTTCTTC
D: .; V: TRBV5-1; size: .; J: TRBJ1-1; CDR3: CASSPTVDTEAFF; DNA: TGCGCCAGCAGCCCGACAGTTGACACTGAAGCTTTCTTT
D: TRBD1; V: TRBV29-1; size: .; J: TRBJ2-7; CDR3: CSATKWAGGDEQYF; DNA: TGCAGCGCAACGAAGTGGGCAGGGGGCGACGAGCAGTACTTC
D: .; V: TRBV12-2; size: .; J: TRBJ2-3; CDR3: CASRPLTSGSTDTQYF; DNA: TGTGCAAGTCGCCCTTTAACTAGCGGGAGCACAGATACGCAGTATTTT
D: .; V: TRBV29-1; size: .; J: TRBJ2-1; CDR3: CSVEGINEQFF; DNA: TGCAGCGTTGAAGGGATAAATGAGCAGTTCTTC
D: TRBD2; V: TRBV11-2; size: .; J: TRBJ2-1; CDR3: CASSELAGQMRNEQFF; DNA: TGTGCCAGCAGCGAGTTAGCGGGACAAATGCGCAATGAGCAGTTCTTC
D: .; V: TRBV15; size: .; J: TRBJ2-5; CDR3: CATSRDPPGAQETQYF; DNA: TGTGCCACCAGCAGAGATCCCCCAGGGGCGCAAGAGACCCAGTACTTC
D: TRBD2; V: TRBV7-3; size: once; J: TRBJ2-1; CDR3: CASSPTSGSHNEQFF; DNA: TGTGCCAGCAGCCCGACTAGCGGGAGCCACAATGAGCAGTTCTTC
D: .; V: TRBV7-9; size: .; J: TRBJ2-1; CDR3: CASSFGLYNEQFF; DNA: TGTGCCAGCAGCTTCGGACTGTACAATGAGCAGTTCTTC
D: TRBD1; V: TRBV15; size: few; J: TRBJ1-5; CDR3: CATSIRTGGEEGNQPQHF; DNA: TGTGCCACCAGCATAAGGACAGGGGGCGAAGAAGGCAATCAGCCCCAGCATTTT
D: TRBD1; V: TRBV19; size: few; J: TRBJ1-5; CDR3: CASSIGLRQGYSNQPQHF; DNA: TGTGCCAGTAGTATCGGGTTAAGACAGGGGTATAGCAATCAGCCCCAGCATTTT
D: TRBD1; V: TRBV7-9; size: .; J: TRBJ2-2; CDR3: CASTQQGAGELFF; DNA: TGTGCCAGCACCCAGCAGGGGGCCGGGGAGCTGTTTTTT
D: TRBD1; V: TRBV2; size: .; J: TRBJ2-3; CDR3: CASTPGQGSNTQYF; DNA: TGTGCCAGTACTCCGGGACAGGGTTCAAATACGCAGTATTTT
D: .; V: TRBV29-1; size: few; J: TRBJ1-5; CDR3: CSVGGSNQPQHF; DNA: TGCAGCGTTGGAGGTAGCAATCAGCCCCAGCATTTT
D: .; V: TRBV18; size: few; J: TRBJ2-1; CDR3: CASSPRIHYNEQFF; DNA: TGTGCCAGCTCACCACGAATCCATTACAATGAGCAGTTCTTC
D: .; V: TRBV30; size: few; J: TRBJ2-3; CDR3: CAWSKGLSSDTQYF; DNA: TGTGCCTGGAGTAAAGGCCTATCCTCAGATACGCAGTATTTT
D: TRBD1; V: TRBV5-1; size: few; J: TRBJ1-1; CDR3: CASSNTGVVTEAFF; DNA: TGCGCCAGCAGCAATACAGGGGTTGTGACTGAAGCTTTCTTT
D: .; V: TRBV29-1; size: .; J: TRBJ2-3; CDR3: CSVEGLAKSGTDTQYF; DNA: TGCAGCGTTGAAGGGCTAGCGAAGTCAGGTACAGATACGCAGTATTTT
D: .; V: TRBV5-1; size: .; J: TRBJ2-1; CDR3: CASSSQSSYNEQFF; DNA: TGCGCCAGCAGCTCGCAGAGCTCCTACAATGAGCAGTTCTTC
D: TRBD2; V: TRBV2; size: .; J: TRBJ2-3; CDR3: CASGAGRGTDTQYF; DNA: TGTGCCAGCGGAGCCGGGAGGGGCACAGATACGCAGTATTTT
D: .; V: TRBV18; size: .; J: TRBJ2-1; CDR3: CASSPIMVF; DNA: TGTGCCAGCTCACCTATAATGGTCTTC
D: TRBD2; V: TRBV7-3; size: .; J: TRBJ2-1; CDR3: CASSLRLAGGNEQFF; DNA: TGTGCCAGCAGCTTACGACTAGCGGGAGGTAATGAGCAGTTCTTC
D: .; V: TRBV29-1; size: .; J: TRBJ2-7; CDR3: CSVGGGYEQYF; DNA: TGCAGCGTTGGGGGCGGGTACGAGCAGTACTTC
D: .; V: TRBV6-5; size: .; J: TRBJ2-7; CDR3: CASSYPDSEQYF; DNA: TGTGCCAGCAGTTACCCAGATAGCGAGCAGTACTTC
D: .; V: TRBV29-1; size: few; J: TRBJ2-7; CDR3: CRAIDISAYEQYF; DNA: TGCAGGGCGATAGATATCTCAGCCTACGAGCAGTACTTC
D: .; V: TRBV28; size: few; J: TRBJ2-1; CDR3: CASTQGPWEQFF; DNA: TGTGCCAGCACACAGGGTCCCTGGGAGCAGTTCTTC
D: .; V: TRBV4-1; size: .; J: TRBJ1-3; CDR3: CASSQDWKNTIYF; DNA: TGCGCCAGCAGCCAAGACTGGAAAAACACCATATATTTT
D: .; V: TRBV9; size: few; J: TRBJ2-7; CDR3: CASSVASPPAEQYF; DNA: TGTGCCAGCAGCGTAGCTTCCCCGCCGGCCGAGCAGTACTTC
D: .; V: TRBV4-1; size: few; J: TRBJ2-5; CDR3: CASSQDTSGVQETQYF; DNA: TGCGCCAGCAGCCAAGACACGTCAGGGGTACAAGAGACCCAGTACTTC
D: TRBD1; V: TRBV5-7; size: few; J: TRBJ2-1; CDR3: CASSSILGPGTGDEQFF; DNA: TGTGCCAGCAGCTCGATACTTGGCCCCGGGACAGGGGATGAGCAGTTCTTC